Given below is one T cell receptor (beta chain) in context. Other DNA sequences in the sample encode the same CDR3. The sample comes from a study of blood T cell repertoires in COVID-19. About the study: Acute-phase and convalescent COVID-19 samples originated in the United States, Italy and Spain.

This CDR3 contains 14 residues. V shed 4 bases and J shed 5 bases, with 14 bases lying between them. Per germline, CDR1 KGHSH and CDR2 LQKENI. The authors' processing: Reference gene primer amplification gave nucleated cell count estimates. The data were produced by immunoSEQ multiplex PCR, yet TCRdb's version contains in-frame clones alone and is incomplete. Clone size and the V and J calls come from that table; the DNA yielded D and trimming. Seen here are approximately 360,000 clones, around 89% observed once, and the top ten hold roughly 6.8%. Specimen: peripheral blood. The rearrangement uses TRBV18 and TRBJ1-2; D is possibly TRBD1 (6 bases). This sequence was found in a man aged 18 to 29 with active or convalescent COVID-19. The CDR3 DNA sequence: TGTGCCAGCTCACTGGGCGCCGGGACATATGGCTACACCTTC. Its protein is CASSLGAGTYGYTF.